The clone carrying this T cell receptor beta chain has a handful of counts. These data are taken from a study of blood T cell repertoires in COVID-19. At the level of the study: Both acute and convalescent COVID-19 samples were obtained from the United States, Italy and Spain. Nucleic acid was either cDNA or gDNA, and it came from T cells, B-cell-depleted T cells, or PBMCs.

V shed 4 bases and J shed 4 bases, with 15 bases lying between them. The germline V gene encodes CDR1 SGHNT and CDR2 YYREEE (reference sequence). The CDR3 sequence is 15 residues long. Sequencing was performed with immunoSEQ multiplex PCR; in TCRdb, only in-frame clones are kept and a portion is missing. This table holds some 140,000 clones, 79% found once. The receptor was derived from a man in his sixties with acute or convalescent COVID-19. Sequencing input: peripheral blood. The rearrangement uses TRBV5-4 and TRBJ1-3, with unresolved D. CDR3 sequence: CASSAGQRIGNTIYF. Here the CDR3 DNA reads TGTGCCAGCAGCGCGGGCCAGAGAATAGGAAACACCATATATTTT.